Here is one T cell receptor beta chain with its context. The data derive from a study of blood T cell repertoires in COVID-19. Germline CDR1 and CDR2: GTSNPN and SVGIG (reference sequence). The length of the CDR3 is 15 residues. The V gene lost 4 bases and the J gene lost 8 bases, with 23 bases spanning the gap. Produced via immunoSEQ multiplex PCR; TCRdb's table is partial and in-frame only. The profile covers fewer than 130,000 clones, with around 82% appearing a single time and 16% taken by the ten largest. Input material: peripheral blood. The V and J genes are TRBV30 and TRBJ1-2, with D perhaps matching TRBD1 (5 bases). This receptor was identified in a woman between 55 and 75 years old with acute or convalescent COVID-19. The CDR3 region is CAWNRKVGAESGYTF. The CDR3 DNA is TGTGCCTGGAATAGGAAAGTAGGGGCGGAGAGCGGCTACACCTTC.